What follows is one TCR beta chain and its context. Data came from immunoSEQ multiplex PCR; TCRdb stores just in-frame clones and leaves some out. This sample yields nearly 110,000 clones, of which approximately 88% are seen a single time; 6.8% belongs to the top ten. The CDR3 loop spans 13 amino acids. The V segment lost 3 bases and the J segment 5 bases; nucleotides outside the gene matches: 6. Germline CDR1 reads GTSNPN; CDR2 reads SVGIG (reference sequence). This sample is part of a study of blood T cell repertoires in COVID-19. Study-wide background: Samples of COVID-19 (acute and convalescent) were obtained from the United States, Italy and Spain. Nucleic acid was either cDNA or gDNA, and it came from T cells, B-cell-depleted T cells, or PBMCs.

The TCR was taken from a man aged 45-60 years with active or convalescent COVID-19. This rearrangement joins TRBV30 to TRBJ1-2, with TRBD1 matching over 7 bases. Sequenced sample: peripheral blood. The CDR3, as DNA: TGTGCCTGGAGCTCCGGGACAGTTTATGGCTACACCTTC. It yields the protein CAWSSGTVYGYTF. Full variable domain (rest looked up from reference TRBV30 and TRBJ1-2): SQTIHQWPATLVQPVGSPLSLECTVEGTSNPNLYWYRQAAGRGLQLLFYSVGIGQISSEVPQNLSASRPQDRQFILSSKKLLLSDSGFYLCAWSSGTVYGYTFGSGTRLTVV.